One and the same sample provided the 17 T cell receptor beta chains below, sequenced in a study of blood T cell repertoires in COVID-19. This table comes from immunoSEQ multiplex PCR, and its TCRdb copy is limited to in-frame clones, with some not included. This sample has under 200,000 clones, with approximately 85% found just once. The sample was peripheral blood. These receptors came from a man aged 60-69 years who had recovered from COVID-19.

The rearrangement links TRBV19 to TRBJ2-3; 7 positions agree with TRBD2. Trimming took 10 bases from V and 6 from J; bases not matched to a gene: 10. Per germline, CDR1 LNHDA and CDR2 SQIVND (reference sequence). This CDR3 has 13 residues. CDR3 sequence: CAIGRGRYDTQYF. For the CDR3, the DNA is TGTGCCATAGGGAGGGGAAGGTACGATACGCAGTATTTT. Combining the CDR3 with reference TRBV19 and TRBJ2-3 gives the whole variable domain DGGITQSPKYLFRKEGQNVTLSCEQNLNHDAMYWYRQDPGQGLRLIYYSQIVNDFQKGDIAEGYSVSREKKESFPLTVTSAQKNPTAFYLCAIGRGRYDTQYFGPGTRLTVL.

The gene calls are TRBV19 and TRBJ2-1; D may be TRBD2 (5 bases). The ends were cut back, 5 bases at V and 10 bases at J, with 12 bases in the middle. The CDR3 is made up of 12 amino acids. CDR1 is LNHDA, CDR2 SQIVND, per germline (reference sequence). DNA of the CDR3: TGTGCCAGTAGTGGGAGTGGCATAGAGCAGTTCTTC. This gives the protein CASSGSGIEQFF. The whole variable domain, remainder taken from reference TRBV19 and TRBJ2-1, is DGGITQSPKYLFRKEGQNVTLSCEQNLNHDAMYWYRQDPGQGLRLIYYSQIVNDFQKGDIAEGYSVSREKKESFPLTVTSAQKNPTAFYLCASSGSGIEQFFGPGTRLTVL.

V and J are TRBV7-2 and TRBJ2-5; possibly TRBD2 for D (5 bases). V was clipped by 1 base and J by 0 bases, with 9 bases between them. There are 15 residues in the CDR3. CDR1 and CDR2 from the germline V gene are SGHTA and FQGNSA. The CDR3 DNA follows: TGTGCCAGCAGCTTAGTGGTGACTAACCAAGAGACCCAGTACTTC. It yields the protein CASSLVVTNQETQYF.

The chain couples TRBV18 to TRBJ1-5; D call uncertain. Germline V CDR1 and CDR2: KGHSH, LQKENI. V lost 6 bases, J lost 0 bases, and 21 bases lay in between. This CDR3 is built from 18 residues. CDR3 nucleotides: TGTGCCAGCTCTCAAACACCACCGGGTCATTCTAGCAATCAGCCCCAGCATTTT. It specifies CASSQTPPGHSSNQPQHF.

This chain uses TRBV7-2 with TRBJ1-5, with D unclear. Germline V gene lookup returns CDR1 SGHTA and CDR2 FQGNSA. V was pared by 0 bases and J by 7 bases, with 10 bases between. The CDR3 sequence is 14 residues long. The CDR3 bases are TGTGCCAGCAGCTTAGCGGCAGAATCACAGCCCCAGCATTTT. This encodes CASSLAAESQPQHF.

The chain employs TRBV2 and TRBJ2-6; 7 bases are a match to TRBD1. The CDR3 totals 16 residues. Trimming took 4 bases from V and 0 from J; bases not matched to a gene: 3. The germline V gene has CDR1 SNHLY and CDR2 FYNNEI. In DNA form, the CDR3 reads TGTGCCAGCAGTGCGACAGGGCCCTCTGGGGCCAACGTCCTGACTTTC. Translating gives CASSATGPSGANVLTF.

This clone was detected only once. This chain connects TRBV7-6 to TRBJ2-2; D might be TRBD1 (6 bases). V was pared by 2 bases and J by 4 bases, with 11 bases between. Germline CDR1 SGHVS, CDR2 FNYEAQ. The CDR3 extends over 15 amino acids. CDR3 protein: CASSLTGQVTGELFF. In DNA, the CDR3 is TGTGCCAGCAGCTTAACAGGGCAAGTCACCGGGGAGCTGTTTTTT. Full variable domain (rest looked up from reference TRBV7-6 and TRBJ2-2): GAGVSQSPRYKVTKRGQDVALRCDPISGHVSLYWYRQALGQGPEFLTYFNYEAQQDKSGLPNDRFSAERPEGSISTLTIQRTEQRDSAMYRCASSLTGQVTGELFFGEGSRLTVL.

This chain links TRBV15 with TRBJ2-3; D ambiguous. The CDR3 contains 16 residues. Germline CDR1 is LNHNV and CDR2 is YYDKDF (reference sequence). Trimming pared 5 bases from V and 0 bases from J, leaving 15 bases between. The CDR3 nucleotides read TGTGCCACCAGCCCGGCGGTTCGATCTAGCACAGATACGCAGTATTTT. Protein sequence: CATSPAVRSSTDTQYF.

This chain links TRBV11-2 with TRBJ1-6; a weak D match, TRBD1 (5 bases). This CDR3 spans 15 amino acids. The ends were cut back, 4 bases at V and 6 bases at J, with 13 bases in the middle. CDR1 and CDR2 (germline): SGHAT, FQNNGV. CDR3 sequence reads: CASSSPPGINSPLHF. CDR3 in DNA: TGTGCCAGCAGCTCCCCGCCAGGGATTAATTCACCCCTCCACTTT.

The chain is built from TRBV18 and TRBJ2-2; 9 bases map to TRBD1. Per the germline V gene, CDR1 is KGHSH and CDR2 is LQKENI. V was clipped by 3 bases and J by 3 bases; unmatched bases: 2. CDR3 length: 15 amino acids. CDR3 loop: CASSPGQGDTGELFF. Here the CDR3 DNA reads TGTGCCAGCTCACCGGGACAGGGTGACACCGGGGAGCTGTTTTTT.

This chain joins TRBV12-3 or TRBV12-4 and TRBJ1-1; D not certain. The CDR3 loop spans 13 amino acids. Trimming took 7 bases from V and 4 from J, leaving 13 bases between them. The CDR3, as DNA: TGTGCCAGCATCCCAGCGCTTGGCACTGAAGCTTTCTTT. It encodes CASIPALGTEAFF.

The rearrangement links TRBV2 to TRBJ1-3; 9 bases match TRBD1. This CDR3 region has 15 residues. The V gene's germline CDR1 is SNHLY and CDR2 FYNNEI. J gave up 3 bases and V 5 bases, and 5 bases lay outside the gene matches. CDR3: CASSTRDRVGNTIYF. The CDR3 DNA is TGTGCCAGCAGTACCCGGGACAGGGTTGGAAACACCATATATTTT.

This chain joins TRBV14 and TRBJ2-2, with D possibly TRBD2 on 6 matching bases. Germline CDR1 and CDR2: SGHDN and FVKESK. The CDR3 is made up of 15 amino acids. The V and J ends lost 7 bases and 5 bases respectively, with 17 bases between them. The CDR3 reads CASTPAMAGTGELFF. The CDR3, as DNA: TGTGCCAGCACCCCAGCGATGGCGGGAACCGGGGAGCTGTTTTTT.

The genes are TRBV11-1 and TRBJ2-3; D is unclear. CDR1 and CDR2 from the germline V gene are SGHAT and FQDESV (reference sequence). The CDR3 runs to 13 residues. Trimming stripped 0 bases from V and 5 bases from J, with 6 bases between. The chain's CDR3 is CASSLALLDTQYF. CDR3 DNA sequence: TGTGCCAGCAGCTTAGCTCTTTTAGATACGCAGTATTTT.

The J gene is TRBJ1-1, the V gene TRBV15, with 9 bases matching TRBD1. The V and J ends lost 8 bases and 0 bases, in that order; junction bases with no gene match: 4. Germline V lookup: CDR1 LNHNV, CDR2 YYDKDF (reference sequence). The CDR3 loop spans 14 amino acids. The CDR3 DNA sequence: TGTGCCACCGGGACAGGGTCGTTGAACACTGAAGCTTTCTTT. Translated, it gives CATGTGSLNTEAFF.

CDR3 bases: TGTGCCAGCAGCCCGAACAGGGGGGCGAACACCGGGGAGCTGTTTTTT. As protein: CASSPNRGANTGELFF. The chain combines TRBV5-4 with TRBJ2-2, with 8 bases identical to TRBD1. After removal of 4 bases from V and 0 bases from J, the junction contained 5 bases not matched to a gene. Per the germline V gene, CDR1 is SGHNT and CDR2 is YYREEE (reference sequence). The CDR3 spans 16 residues.

The CDR3 DNA is TGTGCCAGCAGCCACGAGCGCGGGACGTCCTACGAGCAGTACTTC. This encodes CASSHERGTSYEQYF. J is TRBJ2-7 and V is TRBV4-2; the D gene is possibly TRBD2 (6 bases). CDR1 and CDR2 from the germline V gene are LGHNA and YNFKEQ. This CDR3 is 15 amino acids long. The V end lost 3 bases, the J end lost 1 base, and 13 bases lay between the germline ends.